This TCR beta chain was observed in a study of blood T cell repertoires in COVID-19. Turning to the study itself: T cells, B-cell-depleted T cells, or PBMCs supplied cDNA or gDNA.

Authors' analysis steps: Estimated nucleated cell counts came from reference gene primer amplification. Measured with immunoSEQ multiplex PCR; TCRdb has only the in-frame clones, and not every one. V and J calls and clone size are as listed in that table; D and trimming were resolved from the DNA. The data show 200,000 or so clones, approximately 88% seen once. Individuals aged about 18 to 90 years were recruited from fewer than 30 US areas. Participants had their cohort set by participant-reported clinical history. The sequencing input was PBMCs or T cells enriched from blood (not recorded which). The origin of this receptor is a middle-aged woman with acute COVID-19.

CDR3 nucleotide sequence: TGCGCCAGCAGTGGGACAGGGGCTGGAAACACCATATATTTT. Its protein product is CASSGTGAGNTIYF. This chain uses TRBV10-2 with TRBJ1-3, with TRBD1 matching over 9 bases. This CDR3 is 14 amino acids long. Trimming removed 4 bases from V and 2 bases from J; junction bases left unmatched: 0. Germline V gives CDR1 WSHSY, CDR2 SAAADI.